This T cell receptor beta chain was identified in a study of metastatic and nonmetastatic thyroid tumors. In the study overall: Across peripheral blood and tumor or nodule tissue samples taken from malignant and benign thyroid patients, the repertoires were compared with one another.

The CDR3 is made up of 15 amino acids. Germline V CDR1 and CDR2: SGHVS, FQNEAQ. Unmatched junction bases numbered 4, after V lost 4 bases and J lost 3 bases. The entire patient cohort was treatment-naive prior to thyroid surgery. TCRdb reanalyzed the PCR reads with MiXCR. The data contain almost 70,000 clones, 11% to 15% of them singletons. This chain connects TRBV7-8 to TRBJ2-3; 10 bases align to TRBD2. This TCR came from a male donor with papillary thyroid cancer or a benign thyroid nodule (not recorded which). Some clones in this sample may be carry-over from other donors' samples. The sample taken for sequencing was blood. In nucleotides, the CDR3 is TGTGCCAGCAGCTCTAGCGGGAGTGGGACAGATACGCAGTATTTT. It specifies CASSSSGSGTDTQYF.